Presented here are 9 T cell receptor beta chains from one specimen sequenced in a study of blood T cell repertoires in COVID-19. Here immunoSEQ multiplex PCR was the method, and the copy in TCRdb shows in-frame clones only, minus some. The sample contains over 150,000 clones, 84% of which appear only once. Material: peripheral blood. These receptors all come from a man aged 18 to 30 with active or convalescent COVID-19.

This clone was seen a handful of times. The chain has TRBV12-5 and TRBJ2-2; tentatively, D is TRBD1 (5 bases). This CDR3 comprises 14 residues. Germline CDR1 and CDR2: LGHNT and FRNRAP. V lost 6 bases, J lost 2 bases, and 10 bases lay in between. The CDR3 loop is CASGPTANTGELFF. The CDR3 nucleotides read TGTGCTAGTGGCCCGACAGCTAACACCGGGGAGCTGTTTTTT.

The chain has TRBV19 and TRBJ1-1; maybe TRBD1 (5 bases). V lost 9 bases to trimming and J lost 2 bases, with 16 bases between them. The CDR3 extends over 14 amino acids. CDR1 and CDR2 (germline): LNHDA, SQIVND (reference sequence). CDR3 in amino acids: CASTGGTVNTEAFF. As DNA, the CDR3 is TGTGCCAGCACCGGGGGGACGGTTAACACTGAAGCTTTCTTT.

The J gene is TRBJ1-5, the V gene TRBV6-5; unclear D gene. This CDR3 has 14 residues. CDR1 and CDR2 (germline): MNHEY, SVGAGI. V lost 6 bases and J lost 0, with 9 bases in between. Written as DNA, the CDR3 is TGTGCCAGCAGACGGGATTATAGCAATCAGCCCCAGCATTTT. Translated: CASRRDYSNQPQHF.

The rearrangement uses TRBV20-1 and TRBJ1-1; 8 bases match TRBD1. Per the germline V gene, CDR1 is DFQATT and CDR2 is SNEGSKA (reference sequence). The CDR3 is made up of 14 amino acids. J was trimmed by 8 bases and V by 3 bases; bases with no gene match: 11. The DNA for the CDR3 is TGCAGTGCTAGTAGTCCGGGACAGGCGCCCGAAGCTTTCTTT. This translates into CSASSPGQAPEAFF.

In DNA form, the CDR3 reads TGTGCCAGCAGCTTGGAGCAACGGACTGAAGCTTTCTTT. Its translation is CASSLEQRTEAFF. The genes are TRBV5-4 and TRBJ1-1; D not resolved. Germline CDR1 reads SGHNT; CDR2 reads YYREEE (reference sequence). This CDR3 is 13 amino acids long. Trimming shortened V by 0 bases and J by 5 bases, and 8 bases separated the two germline ends.

The CDR3 spells CASSLAGQPQHF. CDR3 bases: TGTGCCAGTAGCCTTGCGGGTCAGCCCCAGCATTTT. V and J are TRBV19 and TRBJ1-5; D gene unclear. With 6 bases removed from V and 6 bases from J, the gap between germline ends came to 9 bases. This CDR3 contains 12 residues. Per germline, CDR1 LNHDA and CDR2 SQIVND (reference sequence).

The CDR3 DNA is TGTGCCAGCAGTGAAAGGGGGTACGAGCAGTACTTC. Its protein is CASSERGYEQYF. This chain links TRBV6-1 with TRBJ2-7, with D maybe TRBD1 (6 bases). The V gene lost 2 bases and the J gene lost 4 bases, with 6 bases spanning the gap. This CDR3 comprises 12 residues. The germline gives CDR1 MNHNS, CDR2 SASEGT.

This rearrangement joins TRBV5-1 to TRBJ2-1, with 9 bases fitting TRBD1. The CDR3 runs 16 residues. Germline CDR1 SGHRS, CDR2 YFSETQ. Germline trimming cut 2 bases from V and 4 bases from J; bases unmatched to any gene: 7. CDR3 nucleotide sequence: TGCGCCAGCAGCTTAGGAGAGACAGGGGGTTACAATGAGCAGTTCTTC. This gives the protein CASSLGETGGYNEQFF.

This chain uses TRBV6-2 or TRBV6-3 with TRBJ2-5; TRBD2 might be the D (5 bases). This CDR3 comprises 11 residues. V lost 5 bases, J lost 5 bases, and 6 bases lay in between. Germline V CDR1 and CDR2: MNHEY, SVGEGT. The CDR3 region is CASSGGETQYF. CDR3 in DNA: TGTGCCAGCAGTGGCGGGGAGACCCAGTACTTC.